A selection of T cell receptor beta chains follows, all from one sample in a study of blood T cell repertoires in COVID-19. Only in-frame clones appear in the TCRdb table, and some are missing; sequencing was by immunoSEQ multiplex PCR. The sample has under 200,000 clones; approximately 91% are singletons. Sequencing was done on a sample of peripheral blood. Receptors were obtained from a man aged 18 to 30 with acute or convalescent COVID-19. The CDR3 runs from the conserved cysteine through the conserved F or W. Each record gives: V gene, J gene, CDR3 protein.

TRBV2	TRBJ2-1	CASSTSPTGSLDYNEQFF
TRBV4-2	TRBJ2-7	CASSQLLSGNDEQYF
TRBV12-5	TRBJ2-3	CASGLGGRGMHTDTQYF
TRBV15	TRBJ1-3	CATREQGNTIYF
TRBV10-1	TRBJ1-1	CASSDGQGTKNTEAFF
TRBV7-7	TRBJ2-2	CASRGGTGELFF
TRBV9	TRBJ1-3	CASSAGQARINTIYF
TRBV27	TRBJ2-1	CASNAQGRNYNEQFF
TRBV18	TRBJ1-5	CASSPEQGVSKPQHF
TRBV18	TRBJ1-3	CASSPNTQVAIYF
TRBV27	TRBJ2-7	CASSLQGAYEQYF
TRBV7-8	TRBJ2-3	CASSLQGTDTQYF
TRBV29-1	TRBJ2-5	CSGMGQAHQETQYF
TRBV6-4	TRBJ1-6	CASSDEGNSPLHF
TRBV27	TRBJ1-5	CASSLRGQPQHF
TRBV5-1	TRBJ1-5	CASSLRGTGNQPQHF
TRBV27	TRBJ2-7	CASSPLAGVVYEQYF
TRBV7-9	TRBJ1-4	CASSFIRLSGQLNEKLFF
TRBV14	TRBJ1-2	CASSLSSFRVATF
TRBV19	TRBJ1-2	CASSTNLIRDRVNGYTF
TRBV7-2	TRBJ2-7	CASSLRAFDSYEQYF
TRBV7-9	TRBJ2-1	CASTRAGGVRSYNEQFF
TRBV29-1	TRBJ2-2	CSVAGLATGELFF
TRBV6-5	TRBJ1-2	CASSYVRTGGSYGYTF
TRBV5-1	TRBJ2-7	CASSLQGSSYEQYF
TRBV11-2	TRBJ2-4	CASSLDMLIAGGLAKNIQYF
TRBV16	TRBJ1-5	CASSLGQNNQPQHF
TRBV18	TRBJ2-7	CASSARTGVVYEQYF
TRBV11-2	TRBJ2-5	CASSLAEGRQETQYF
TRBV27	TRBJ2-1	CASSPNVAGSEQFF
TRBV19	TRBJ1-1	CASSILGLGVTEAFF
TRBV7-2	TRBJ1-4	CASSRSVSTNEKLFF
TRBV7-8	TRBJ1-5	CASSPQGILDNQPQHF
TRBV6-2/TRBV6-3	TRBJ2-1	CASTYPPSGGPNEQFF
TRBV29-1	TRBJ2-2	CSVESPDRGAGELFF
TRBV10-1	TRBJ2-7	CASRGILAGGTYEQYF
TRBV3-1/TRBV3-2	TRBJ1-4	CASSQDLRGAWEKLFF
TRBV11-2	TRBJ1-5	CASSLAGDGQPQHF
TRBV7-2	TRBJ1-4	CASSLAFAEELFF
TRBV27	TRBJ2-3	CASSFRRESDTQYF
TRBV13	TRBJ1-6	CASSLNQGRNNSPLHF
TRBV4-1	TRBJ1-1	CASSQEIGRDPRGAFF
TRBV19	TRBJ2-7	CASSITSTEYYEQYF
TRBV5-4	TRBJ2-7	CASSPLGGNSGEQYF
TRBV12-3/TRBV12-4	TRBJ1-3	CASRLGGGNTIYF
TRBV6-2/TRBV6-3	TRBJ2-7	CASSPLTGAPSYEQYF
TRBV7-9	TRBJ1-3	CASTLSGTGGLNSGNTIYF
TRBV2	TRBJ2-3	CASIGREGGLAGGPTDTQYF
TRBV3-1/TRBV3-2	TRBJ1-1	CASSQGQIPEAFF
TRBV7-9	TRBJ1-2	CASSSDRRFYGYTF
TRBV7-9	TRBJ2-1	CASSRQQGYGNNEQFF
TRBV5-6	TRBJ2-6	CASSLARGPGSGANVLTF
TRBV29-1	TRBJ1-2	CSVAPGYYGYTF